This TCR beta chain comes out of a study of blood T cell repertoires in COVID-19. As for the study in general: PBMCs, B-cell-depleted T cells, or T cells were the source of the cDNA or gDNA that made up the material.

The protocol was immunoSEQ multiplex PCR, while the TCRdb copy is restricted to in-frame clones and leaves out a portion. Of 300,000 to 350,000 clones in the sample, 88% were seen once. The germline V gene has CDR1 SGHVS and CDR2 FQNEAQ. The CDR3 sequence is 12 residues long. V lost 5 bases and J lost 13, with 14 bases in between. Recruited during active infection, patients (from Seattle) were subsequently followed longitudinally. V and J are TRBV7-8 and TRBJ1-4; D call uncertain. Material: peripheral blood. The receptor comes from a woman in her thirties with COVID-19, enrolled during active disease. In nucleotides, the CDR3 is TGTGCCAGCAGCCCGAATTCTCCGCGACTGTTTTTT. Its translation: CASSPNSPRLFF. Filled out from reference TRBV7-8 and TRBJ1-4, the complete variable domain reads GAGVSQSPRYKVAKRGQDVALRCDPISGHVSLFWYQQALGQGPEFLTYFQNEAQLDKSGLPSDRFFAERPEGSVSTLKIQRTQQEDSAVYLCASSPNSPRLFFGSGTQLSVL.